This T cell receptor (beta chain) was identified in a study of T cells after yellow fever vaccination. Study overall: With SMART-Seq v4 Ultra Low Input, the fractions containing low cell numbers were prepared.

In TCRdb, the 5' RACE reads were re-called with MiXCR into one record per CDR3 protein. The data contain 100,000 or so distinct CDR3 sequences, 7.5% to 10% of them seen just once; the ten biggest clones take up around a sixth. Study outcomes and limitations: Abundant contaminating clonotypes from the bulk population could appear in FACS-sorted repertoires.

The germline V gene encodes CDR1 LGHNA and CDR2 YSLEER. The CDR3 runs 14 residues. The V end was cut by 0 bases, the J end by 9 bases, with 13 bases between. This receptor was identified in a man younger than 35 who received the YFV17D yellow fever vaccine. The sample was CD8+ T cells not binding an NS4B(214-222) dextramer, sorted from PBMCs, taken approximately 15 days after the first yellow fever vaccination. The V call is TRBV4-3, the J call TRBJ2-3; possible D gene TRBD2, 5 bases. The CDR3 nucleotides read TGCGCCAGCAGCCAAGATGGACTTGGGCACACGCAGTATTTT. Encoded protein: CASSQDGLGHTQYF.